This T cell receptor beta chain was sequenced for a study of cytomegalovirus exposure and HLA in healthy donors. The wider study: Later analysis reported that the roughly 110 validation repertoires shared the platform of the 500 to 750 first-cohort repertoires. Study-wide results and limits: The authors enumerated 150 to 200 TCR beta chains as linked to cytomegalovirus. Confirmation in vitro established that a few CMV-associated chains were specific for CMV antigens. Most sequenced TCRs were rare (though some public TCRs occurred in many donors).

About this clone itself: Its antigen is still unknown.

V was trimmed by 2 bases and J by 0 bases, leaving 5 bases between them. Per the germline V gene, CDR1 is MDHEN and CDR2 is SYDVKM. The CDR3 has 14 amino acids. Using immunoSEQ multiplex PCR, the repertoire was profiled, and TCRdb retains in-frame clones only, with some absent. The table has roughly 300,000 clones, roughly 90% seen once. The sequenced sample consisted of PBMCs. This chain connects TRBV28 to TRBJ1-3; D gene uncertain. The clonotype originates from a woman under 30 in good health and CMV-seronegative. The CDR3 coding sequence is TGTGCCAGCAGTTTACCTAACTCTGGAAACACCATATATTTT. Encoded protein: CASSLPNSGNTIYF.